This T cell receptor (beta chain) was found in a study of identical twins. Study findings and constraints: In beta out-of-frame sequences, the excess sharing between twins was weaker. It was cross-sectional statistical analysis, not following the same donors, that the conclusions relied on. Alpha sequences out of frame and shared by twins had excess low generation probability.

Details on this clonotype: The antigen remains unidentified.

A universal primer site was added by template switching, and unique molecular identifiers were carried by the cDNA. Using its own MiXCR run on the 5' RACE reads, TCRdb lists one record per CDR3 protein. Counted here are 1.5 million to 2 million distinct CDR3 sequences, about 32% occurring once; the ten biggest clones make up roughly 0.3%. CDR3 length equals 15 residues. Germline CDR1 DFQATT, CDR2 SNEGSKA (reference sequence). The germline V and J ends were trimmed by 5 bases and 11 bases, with 27 bases remaining between them. The clonotype originates from a newborn girl in good health. This rearrangement joins TRBV20-1 to TRBJ2-5; weak D call: TRBD2 (6 bases). Sequencing was performed on cord blood. DNA for the CDR3: TGCAGTGCTGGCGGTGCCCCCCTAGCGAAGAATGAGCAGTACTTC. It is translated as CSAGGAPLAKNEQYF.